The 15 T cell receptor beta chains below come from one sample, sequenced in a study of shared clonotypes between healthy human individuals (dated by TCRdb to about 2020). Receptor libraries were prepared by the immunoSEQ multiplex PCR assay. TCRdb retrieved this table from immuneACCESS and kept in-frame rearrangements only. Not all clones are present; in checked studies, unresolved V genes account for under half, and no reason is known for the remainder. Counted in this sample were about 1 million clones; approximately 72% of them appeared once. 1.2% to 1.5% of the sample lies in the top ten. The sample taken for sequencing was memory CD4+ T cells sorted from blood. The cell subset or site label of this sample denotes: CD45RA-negative fraction. The receptors shown here come from a young man in good health.

This chain connects TRBV27 to TRBJ2-5; D gene ambiguous. Per the germline V gene, CDR1 is MNHEY and CDR2 is SMNVEV (reference sequence). V lost 2 bases and J lost 5, with 15 bases in between. The CDR3 sequence is 15 residues long. The CDR3 sequence is CASSLVPLGRETQYF. Written as DNA, the CDR3 is TGTGCCAGCAGTTTAGTCCCCCTTGGAAGGGAGACCCAGTACTTC.

This chain uses TRBV18 with TRBJ1-1, with 7 bases identical to TRBD1. Germline V CDR1 and CDR2: KGHSH, LQKENI. Trimming cost V 6 bases and J 6 bases; bases outside gene matches: 13. This CDR3 contains 15 residues. The CDR3 coding sequence is TGTGCCAGCTCTAGCGCGGTGGACAGGTCGGCTGAAGCTTTCTTT. It yields the protein CASSSAVDRSAEAFF.

The V gene is TRBV10-3, the J gene TRBJ2-3; D is uncertain. The germline CDR1 and CDR2 sequences are ENHRY and SYGVKD. The CDR3 totals 11 residues. V shed 11 bases and J shed 0 bases, with 6 bases lying between them. The CDR3 DNA reads TGTGCCTCCCTTAGCACAGATACGCAGTATTTT. Translating it yields CASLSTDTQYF.

The chain combines TRBV10-1 with TRBJ1-4, with D unresolved. Germline CDR1 is WNHNN and CDR2 is SYGVQD (reference sequence). This CDR3 region has 16 residues. Deletions cut 6 bases from V and 8 bases from J, with 22 bases between. DNA of the CDR3: TGCGCCAGCAGACCGAGTGAGGGAGCCCGGTACGAAAAACTGTTTTTT. Its translation is CASRPSEGARYEKLFF.

V and J are TRBV7-2 and TRBJ1-2, with D tentatively TRBD1 (5 bases). CDR1 SGHTA and CDR2 FQGNSA come from the germline V gene. V shed 6 bases and J shed 5 bases, with 16 bases lying between them. The CDR3 runs 14 residues. DNA of the CDR3: TGTGCCAGCAGGCCCAATTTACAGGATTATGGCTACACCTTC. Translation: CASRPNLQDYGYTF. Full variable domain (missing parts from reference TRBV7-2 and TRBJ1-2): GAGVSQSPSNKVTEKGKDVELRCDPISGHTALYWYRQSLGQGLEFLIYFQGNSAPDKSGLPSDRFSAERTGGSVSTLTIQRTQQEDSAVYLCASRPNLQDYGYTFGSGTRLTVV.

The CDR3: CASNPAGWAYNSPLHF. In nucleotides, the CDR3 is TGTGCCAGCAATCCTGCGGGGTGGGCCTATAATTCACCCCTCCACTTT. The chain recombines TRBV28 with TRBJ1-6; no clear D. This CDR3 comprises 16 residues. V was trimmed by 7 bases and J by 2 bases, leaving 15 bases between them. Germline lookup yields CDR1 MDHEN and CDR2 SYDVKM.

The chain couples TRBV7-6 to TRBJ2-5; D may be TRBD1 (6 bases). Trimming pared 3 bases from V and 2 bases from J, leaving 7 bases between. The germline V gene has CDR1 SGHVS and CDR2 FNYEAQ. CDR3 size: 13 residues. CDR3 residues: CASSLDRQETQYF. The DNA for the CDR3 is TGTGCCAGCAGCTTGGACAGACAAGAGACCCAGTACTTC.

V usage is TRBV19 and J usage is TRBJ1-4, with a possible D match to TRBD1 (6 bases). The germline gives CDR1 LNHDA, CDR2 SQIVND (reference sequence). Trimming removed 5 bases at V and 8 bases at J, with 18 bases between. This CDR3 is built from 15 residues. CDR3 DNA: TGTGCCAGTAGTTTCACTCCCTCGACAGGAGAAAAACTGTTTTTT. As protein: CASSFTPSTGEKLFF.

The rearrangement links TRBV2 to TRBJ1-6; D not resolved. Germline CDR1 SNHLY, CDR2 FYNNEI. V was trimmed by 7 bases and J by 0 bases, leaving 13 bases between them. CDR3 size: 16 residues. The CDR3 nucleotides read TGTGCCAGCACCACCGGACTGGGCTCCTATAATTCACCCCTCCACTTT. Amino acid sequence: CASTTGLGSYNSPLHF.

The chain is built from TRBV5-6 and TRBJ1-2; TRBD1 is a possible D gene (5 bases). V was clipped by 4 bases and J by 8 bases, with 15 bases between them. Per the germline V gene, CDR1 is SGHDT and CDR2 is YYEEEE. The CDR3 has 13 residues. CDR3 loop: CASSLVGGGGYTF. The CDR3 nucleotides read TGTGCCAGCAGCCTGGTTGGGGGTGGCGGCTACACCTTC. The whole variable domain, remainder taken from reference TRBV5-6 and TRBJ1-2, is DAGVTQSPTHLIKTRGQQVTLRCSPKSGHDTVSWYQQALGQGPQFIFQYYEEEERQRGNFPDRFSGHQFPNYSSELNVNALLLGDSALYLCASSLVGGGGYTFGSGTRLTVV.

The chain uses TRBV6-1 and TRBJ1-4; no reliable D call. Trimming pared 6 bases from V and 6 bases from J, leaving 8 bases between. This CDR3 contains 12 residues. Germline assignment: CDR1 MNHNS and CDR2 SASEGT. The chain's CDR3 is CASSGRDEKLFF. DNA of the CDR3: TGTGCCAGCAGCGGACGTGATGAAAAACTGTTTTTT.

In its sample, this clone was seen a few times. This rearrangement joins TRBV7-9 to TRBJ1-1; a possible D gene is TRBD1 (6 bases). This CDR3 is built from 15 residues. Germline CDR1 and CDR2: SEHNR and FQNEAQ (reference sequence). Trimming shortened V by 2 bases and J by 0 bases, and 10 bases separated the two germline ends. The CDR3 loop is CASSLRTDMNTEAFF. The CDR3, as DNA: TGTGCCAGCAGCTTACGGACAGATATGAACACTGAAGCTTTCTTT. The complete variable domain, with remaining parts taken from reference TRBV7-9 and TRBJ1-1, reads DTGVSQNPRHKITKRGQNVTFRCDPISEHNRLYWYRQTLGQGPEFLTYFQNEAQLEKSRLLSDRFSAERPKGSFSTLEIQRTEQGDSAMYLCASSLRTDMNTEAFFGQGTRLTVV.

The rearrangement uses TRBV30 and TRBJ2-3; D may be TRBD2 (6 bases). The V gene's germline CDR1 is GTSNPN and CDR2 SVGIG (reference sequence). The CDR3 sequence is 11 residues long. V shed 8 bases and J shed 11 bases, with 17 bases lying between them. CDR3 DNA: TGTGCCGGCCTGCAGGGCGGGAAGCAGTATTTT. Translated: CAGLQGGKQYF.

The gene calls are TRBV27 and TRBJ1-2; TRBD1 is a possible D gene (6 bases). V was cut by 2 bases and J by 7 bases, with 14 bases left in between. CDR1 and CDR2 (germline): MNHEY, SMNVEV (reference sequence). This CDR3 comprises 14 residues. CDR3 sequence: CASSLNRGQGGYTF. The CDR3 coding sequence is TGTGCCAGCAGTTTAAATCGGGGGCAAGGTGGCTACACCTTC.

The chain is built from TRBV2 and TRBJ2-3; possible D gene TRBD2, 5 bases. The CDR3 loop spans 13 amino acids. Deletions cut 6 bases from V and 2 bases from J, with 9 bases between. Germline V gives CDR1 SNHLY, CDR2 FYNNEI. The CDR3 DNA sequence: TGTGCCAGCAGGAGGGAGAACACAGATACGCAGTATTTT. Residues: CASRRENTDTQYF.